This is a list of T cell receptor beta chains from one sample in a study of blood T cells in healthy people across ages. TCRdb ran MiXCR on the 5' RACE reads and lists one entry per CDR3 protein. Here the sample spans around 800,000 distinct CDR3 sequences, approximately 59% being singletons. Material: blood. The receptors were sampled from a man between 25 and 39 years old in good health. The CDR3 runs from the conserved cysteine through the conserved F or W. The order of the fields is J gene, D gene, V gene, clone size, CDR3 protein, CDR3 DNA. The D gene is left open where the match is weak. Only some rows state a clone size, as once, few, many or a class for expanded clones.

J: TRBJ1-2; D: .; V: TRBV12-3/TRBV12-4; size: few; CDR3: CASSLGDPKANYGYTF; DNA: TGTGCCAGCAGTTTGGGGGATCCCAAAGCTAACTATGGCTACACCTTC
J: TRBJ2-5; D: .; V: TRBV6-5; size: .; CDR3: CASSYFAGGGETQYF; DNA: TGCGCCAGCAGTTACTTCGCAGGGGGAGGGGAGACCCAGTACTTT
J: TRBJ1-2; D: .; V: TRBV7-9; size: few; CDR3: CASSSVIRPTDDGYTF; DNA: TGTGCCAGCAGCTCGGTGATCCGACCCACCGACGATGGCTACACCTTC
J: TRBJ2-7; D: TRBD2; V: TRBV20-1; size: few; CDR3: CSARLAGIAEQYF; DNA: TGCAGTGCCCGACTAGCGGGGATCGCGGAGCAGTACTTC
J: TRBJ1-6; D: .; V: TRBV27; size: .; CDR3: CAVRGGYYNSPLHF; DNA: TGTGCAGTCCGGGGCGGATACTATAATTCACCCCTCCACTTT
J: TRBJ2-3; D: TRBD2; V: TRBV12-3/TRBV12-4; size: .; CDR3: CASTDPRGGSDTQYF; DNA: TGTGCCAGCACCGACCCGCGGGGGGGTTCAGATACGCAGTATTTT
J: TRBJ2-1; D: TRBD2; V: TRBV7-2; size: once; CDR3: CASSLVAGGNQETQFF; DNA: TGTGCCAGCAGCTTAGTAGCGGGGGGGAACCAAGAGACCCAGTTCTTC
J: TRBJ1-4; D: .; V: TRBV6-1; size: .; CDR3: CASSEDEGRYEKLFF; DNA: TGTGCCAGCAGTGAAGATGAGGGTCGGTACGAAAAACTGTTTTTT
J: TRBJ1-5; D: TRBD1; V: TRBV20-1; size: .; CDR3: CSASETGKGGQPQHF; DNA: TGCAGTGCTAGTGAGACAGGGAAGGGAGGTCAGCCCCAGCATTTT
J: TRBJ2-2; D: TRBD2; V: TRBV4-2; size: once; CDR3: CASSLSAGDYTGELFF; DNA: TGTGCCAGCAGCCTGTCGGCGGGGGACTACACCGGGGAGCTGTTTTTT
J: TRBJ1-4; D: .; V: TRBV7-9; size: .; CDR3: CASSSGEANEKLFF; DNA: TGTGCCAGCAGCTCAGGGGAGGCTAATGAAAAACTGTTTTTT
J: TRBJ2-1; D: .; V: TRBV7-2; size: once; CDR3: CASSRQNEQFF; DNA: TGTGCCAGCAGCCGACAGAATGAGCAGTTCTTC
J: TRBJ1-2; D: .; V: TRBV6-5; size: .; CDR3: CASHAEGYTF; DNA: TGTGCCAGCCACGCGGAAGGCTACACCTTC
J: TRBJ2-7; D: .; V: TRBV6-2/TRBV6-3; size: .; CDR3: CASSYLRVHEQYF; DNA: TGTGCCAGCAGTTACCTCAGGGTCCACGAGCAGTACTTC
J: TRBJ2-5; D: .; V: TRBV29-1; size: few; CDR3: CSVEDRLPKETQYF; DNA: TGCAGCGTTGAAGATCGACTACCAAAAGAGACCCAGTACTTC
J: TRBJ2-3; D: .; V: TRBV5-5; size: once; CDR3: CASSLVGVGADTQYF; DNA: TGTGCCAGCAGCCTTGTGGGGGTTGGGGCAGATACGCAGTATTTT
J: TRBJ2-1; D: .; V: TRBV5-5; size: .; CDR3: CASTSRRDHNEQFF; DNA: TGTGCCAGCACCTCCCGCAGGGACCACAATGAGCAGTTCTTC
J: TRBJ2-5; D: TRBD1; V: TRBV27; size: .; CDR3: CASSPTGGRQETQYF; DNA: TGTGCCAGCAGTCCCACAGGGGGACGTCAAGAGACCCAGTACTTC
J: TRBJ2-1; D: .; V: TRBV20-1; size: .; CDR3: CSARRQEGFHEQFF; DNA: TGCAGTGCGCGGCGACAGGAGGGGTTCCATGAGCAGTTCTTC
J: TRBJ1-2; D: TRBD1; V: TRBV27; size: few; CDR3: CASSSGLQGTGYTF; DNA: TGTGCCAGCAGTTCCGGCCTACAGGGGACGGGCTACACCTTC
J: TRBJ2-4; D: .; V: TRBV4-1; size: .; CDR3: CASSQELGRMKNIRYF; DNA: TGCGCCAGCAGCCAGGAACTAGGTCGGATGAAAAACATTCGGTACTTC
J: TRBJ2-4; D: TRBD2; V: TRBV20-1; size: .; CDR3: CSADGGGPGNIQYF; DNA: TGCAGTGCGGATGGCGGGGGGCCCGGGAACATTCAGTACTTC
J: TRBJ2-1; D: .; V: TRBV20-1; size: .; CDR3: CSADSSSYNEQFF; DNA: TGCAGTGCCGACTCGAGCTCCTACAATGAGCAGTTCTTC
J: TRBJ2-1; D: .; V: TRBV6-2/TRBV6-3; size: .; CDR3: CASRRDYEQFF; DNA: TGTGCCAGCAGGCGAGACTATGAGCAGTTCTTC
J: TRBJ1-6; D: .; V: TRBV5-6; size: few; CDR3: CASSSPGSPLHF; DNA: TGTGCCAGCAGCTCCCCTGGTTCACCCCTCCACTTT
J: TRBJ2-3; D: TRBD1; V: TRBV5-1; size: once; CDR3: CASLPGTGIVVDTQYF; DNA: TGCGCCAGCCTACCCGGGACAGGGATCGTCGTAGATACGCAGTATTTT
J: TRBJ2-1; D: .; V: TRBV9; size: once; CDR3: CASSLHRSKPETQFF; DNA: TGTGCCAGCAGCCTCCATCGGTCTAAGCCAGAGACCCAGTTCTTC
J: TRBJ1-2; D: TRBD1; V: TRBV9; size: once; CDR3: CASSGTGGEGYGYTF; DNA: TGTGCCAGCAGTGGGACAGGGGGCGAGGGCTATGGCTACACCTTC
J: TRBJ2-1; D: .; V: TRBV5-1; size: .; CDR3: CASSYGSLGNEQFF; DNA: TGCGCCAGCAGCTACGGGAGTTTGGGCAATGAGCAGTTCTTC
J: TRBJ2-1; D: .; V: TRBV4-3; size: .; CDR3: CASSQVGYEQFF; DNA: TGCGCCAGCAGCCAAGTGGGTTACGAGCAGTTCTTC
J: TRBJ2-6; D: .; V: TRBV6-2/TRBV6-3; size: many; CDR3: CATSGANVLTF; DNA: TGTGCCACTTCTGGGGCCAACGTCCTGACTTTC
J: TRBJ2-1; D: TRBD2; V: TRBV7-3; size: .; CDR3: CASSSGGPLNEQFF; DNA: TGTGCCAGCAGTAGCGGGGGCCCCCTCAATGAGCAGTTCTTC
J: TRBJ2-7; D: TRBD1; V: TRBV7-3; size: few; CDR3: CASSSKMGQTYEQYF; DNA: TGTGCCAGCAGCTCGAAGATGGGACAGACGTACGAGCAGTACTTC
J: TRBJ1-2; D: .; V: TRBV4-2; size: .; CDR3: CASSLVGLGAIEDGYTF; DNA: TGTGCCAGCAGCCTTGTAGGGCTGGGGGCGATCGAGGATGGCTACACCTTC
J: TRBJ2-5; D: .; V: TRBV5-1; size: .; CDR3: CASSSELGSGKTQYF; DNA: TGCGCCAGCAGCTCGGAACTAGGGTCGGGAAAGACCCAGTACTTC
J: TRBJ2-7; D: TRBD2; V: TRBV7-2; size: .; CDR3: CASSLVGTSVSYEQYF; DNA: TGTGCCAGCAGCTTAGTCGGGACTAGCGTCTCCTACGAGCAGTACTTC
J: TRBJ2-5; D: .; V: TRBV7-2; size: .; CDR3: CASSFDITQETQYF; DNA: TGTGCCAGCAGCTTTGACATAACCCAAGAGACCCAGTACTTC
J: TRBJ2-3; D: .; V: TRBV11-3; size: .; CDR3: CASSPGERLFTDTQYF; DNA: TGTGCCAGCAGCCCCGGAGAGAGACTCTTCACAGATACGCAGTATTTT
J: TRBJ2-3; D: .; V: TRBV20-1; size: many; CDR3: CSALGQQGTDTQYF; DNA: TGCAGTGCTTTGGGCCAGCAGGGCACAGATACGCAGTATTTT
J: TRBJ2-6; D: .; V: TRBV7-2; size: few; CDR3: CASSFTSSGANVLTF; DNA: TGTGCCAGCAGCTTTACTAGCTCTGGGGCCAACGTCCTGACTTTC
J: TRBJ1-4; D: .; V: TRBV9; size: few; CDR3: CASSVDRRSEKLFF; DNA: TGTGCCAGCAGCGTCGACAGGAGGAGTGAAAAACTGTTTTTT
J: TRBJ1-2; D: TRBD1; V: TRBV29-1; size: .; CDR3: CSGRDRGLGYTF; DNA: TGCAGCGGCCGGGACAGGGGGCTCGGCTACACCTTC
J: TRBJ2-3; D: TRBD2; V: TRBV12-3/TRBV12-4; size: few; CDR3: CASSLGSSGNTDTQYF; DNA: TGTGCCAGCAGTTTAGGGTCTAGCGGAAACACAGATACGCAGTATTTT
J: TRBJ2-7; D: .; V: TRBV2; size: .; CDR3: CASSWTDGPYEQYF; DNA: TGTGCCAGCAGTTGGACAGACGGACCCTACGAGCAGTACTTC
J: TRBJ2-3; D: .; V: TRBV7-9; size: .; CDR3: CASSFSGVGTDTQYF; DNA: TGTGCCAGCAGCTTCTCAGGGGTTGGCACAGATACGCAGTATTTT
J: TRBJ2-1; D: TRBD2; V: TRBV28; size: .; CDR3: CASSWGLAGHNEQFF; DNA: TGTGCCAGCAGTTGGGGACTAGCGGGGCACAATGAGCAGTTCTTC
J: TRBJ2-7; D: .; V: TRBV12-3/TRBV12-4; size: .; CDR3: CASSITRDPGYF; DNA: TGTGCCAGCAGTATAACCCGGGACCCTGGGTACTTC
J: TRBJ2-7; D: .; V: TRBV6-5; size: once; CDR3: CASSYPGNEQYF; DNA: TGTGCCAGCAGTTACCCAGGGAACGAGCAGTACTTC
J: TRBJ2-7; D: TRBD1; V: TRBV12-3/TRBV12-4; size: few; CDR3: CASSLFGTGGWGEQYF; DNA: TGTGCCAGCAGTTTATTCGGGACAGGAGGTTGGGGCGAGCAGTACTTC
J: TRBJ2-5; D: TRBD2; V: TRBV6-2/TRBV6-3; size: .; CDR3: CASRSGTPGETQYF; DNA: TGTGCCAGCAGAAGCGGGACTCCAGGGGAGACCCAGTACTTC
J: TRBJ2-7; D: .; V: TRBV20-1; size: .; CDR3: CSAYGTGSYEQYF; DNA: TGCAGTGCGTACGGCACGGGCTCCTACGAGCAGTACTTC
J: TRBJ2-6; D: .; V: TRBV7-9; size: few; CDR3: CASSSPGRGTGANVLTF; DNA: TGTGCCAGCAGCTCGCCAGGGAGAGGGACTGGGGCCAACGTCCTGACTTTC
J: TRBJ1-5; D: .; V: TRBV4-3; size: .; CDR3: CASSQGLGDNHQPQHF; DNA: TGCGCCAGCAGCCAAGGCCTAGGGGACAACCATCAGCCCCAGCATTTT
J: TRBJ1-2; D: .; V: TRBV3-1; size: few; CDR3: CASSQLTGYYGYTF; DNA: TGTGCCAGCAGCCAACTAACAGGGTACTATGGCTACACCTTC
J: TRBJ2-5; D: .; V: TRBV5-1; size: .; CDR3: CASSGESISEQYF; DNA: TGCGCCAGCAGCGGGGAGAGTATAAGTGAGCAGTACTTC
J: TRBJ2-2; D: .; V: TRBV12-3/TRBV12-4; size: .; CDR3: CASSPTSGAGELFF; DNA: TGTGCCAGCAGCCCCACCTCAGGGGCCGGGGAGCTGTTTTTT
J: TRBJ2-3; D: .; V: TRBV27; size: few; CDR3: CASTPTGMDTQYF; DNA: TGTGCCAGCACCCCGACTGGGATGGATACGCAGTATTTT
J: TRBJ1-2; D: TRBD1; V: TRBV7-3; size: .; CDR3: CASSLIAGGESNYGYTF; DNA: TGTGCCAGCAGCTTAATAGCAGGGGGAGAATCTAACTATGGCTACACCTTC
J: TRBJ1-2; D: TRBD1; V: TRBV4-3; size: few; CDR3: CASSQQDRVAYYGYTF; DNA: TGCGCCAGCAGCCAGCAAGACAGGGTGGCCTACTATGGCTACACCTTC